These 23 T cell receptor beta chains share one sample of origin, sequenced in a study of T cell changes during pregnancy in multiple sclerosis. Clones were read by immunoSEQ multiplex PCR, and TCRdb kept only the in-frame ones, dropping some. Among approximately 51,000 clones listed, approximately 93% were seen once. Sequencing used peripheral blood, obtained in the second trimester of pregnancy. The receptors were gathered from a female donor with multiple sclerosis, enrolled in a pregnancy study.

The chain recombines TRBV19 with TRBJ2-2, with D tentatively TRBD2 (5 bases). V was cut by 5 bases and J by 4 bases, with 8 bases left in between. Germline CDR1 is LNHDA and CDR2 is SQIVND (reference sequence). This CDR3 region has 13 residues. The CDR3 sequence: CASSRGATGELFF. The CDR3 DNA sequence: TGTGCCAGTAGTCGGGGAGCCACCGGGGAGCTGTTTTTT. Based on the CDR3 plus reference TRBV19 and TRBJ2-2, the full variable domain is DGGITQSPKYLFRKEGQNVTLSCEQNLNHDAMYWYRQDPGQGLRLIYYSQIVNDFQKGDIAEGYSVSREKKESFPLTVTSAQKNPTAFYLCASSRGATGELFFGEGSRLTVL.

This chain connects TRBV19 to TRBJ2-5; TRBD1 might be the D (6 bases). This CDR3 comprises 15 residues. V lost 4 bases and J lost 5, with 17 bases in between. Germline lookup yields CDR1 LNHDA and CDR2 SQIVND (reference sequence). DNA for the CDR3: TGTGCCAGTAGTAAAGGGCAGGGGATAACGGAGACCCAGTACTTC. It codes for CASSKGQGITETQYF.

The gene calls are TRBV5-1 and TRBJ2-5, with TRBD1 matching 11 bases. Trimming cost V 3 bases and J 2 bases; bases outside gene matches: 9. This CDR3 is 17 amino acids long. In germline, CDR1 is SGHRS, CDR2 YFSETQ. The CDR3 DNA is TGCGCCAGCAGCTCAGGACAGGGGGCACTTATGCAAGAGACCCAGTACTTC. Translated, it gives CASSSGQGALMQETQYF.

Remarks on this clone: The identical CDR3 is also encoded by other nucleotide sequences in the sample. DNA for the CDR3: TGCGCCAGCAGCTTGGTCAGCTACGAGCAGTACTTC. It is translated as CASSLVSYEQYF. The chain recombines TRBV5-1 with TRBJ2-7, with D unresolved. V was pared by 0 bases and J by 3 bases, with 4 bases between. Germline-derived CDR1 and CDR2 are SGHRS and YFSETQ. The CDR3 spans 12 residues.

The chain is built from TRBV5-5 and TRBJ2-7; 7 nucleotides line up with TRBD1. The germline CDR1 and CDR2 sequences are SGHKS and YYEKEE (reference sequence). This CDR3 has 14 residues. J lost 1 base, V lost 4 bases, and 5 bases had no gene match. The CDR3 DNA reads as TGTGCCAGCAGCATAAGACAGGGATCCTACGAGCAGTACTTC. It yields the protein CASSIRQGSYEQYF.

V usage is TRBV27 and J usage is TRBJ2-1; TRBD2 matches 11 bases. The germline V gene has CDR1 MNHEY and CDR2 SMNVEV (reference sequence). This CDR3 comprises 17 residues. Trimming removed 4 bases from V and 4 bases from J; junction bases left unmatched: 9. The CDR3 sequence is CASSWSSGRTLYNEQFF. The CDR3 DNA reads TGTGCCAGCAGTTGGTCTAGCGGGAGGACCTTATACAATGAGCAGTTCTTC.

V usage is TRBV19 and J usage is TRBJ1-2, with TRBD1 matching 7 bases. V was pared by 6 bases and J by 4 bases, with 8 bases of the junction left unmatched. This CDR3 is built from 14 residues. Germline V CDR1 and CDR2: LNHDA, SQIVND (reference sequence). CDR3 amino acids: CASSITGVSYGYTF. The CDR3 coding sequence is TGTGCCAGTAGCATTACAGGGGTGAGCTATGGCTACACCTTC.

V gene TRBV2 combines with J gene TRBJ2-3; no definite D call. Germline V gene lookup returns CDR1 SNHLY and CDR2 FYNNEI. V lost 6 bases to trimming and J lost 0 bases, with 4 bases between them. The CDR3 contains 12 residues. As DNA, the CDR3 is TGTGCCAGCAGGACTAGCACAGATACGCAGTATTTT. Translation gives CASRTSTDTQYF.

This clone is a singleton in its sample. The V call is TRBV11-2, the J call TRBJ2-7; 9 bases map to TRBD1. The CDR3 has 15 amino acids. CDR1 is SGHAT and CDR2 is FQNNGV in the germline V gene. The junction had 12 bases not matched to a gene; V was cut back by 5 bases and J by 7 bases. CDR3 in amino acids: CASSPRDRVIGEQYF. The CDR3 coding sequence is TGTGCCAGCAGCCCGCGGGACAGGGTTATTGGGGAGCAGTACTTC.

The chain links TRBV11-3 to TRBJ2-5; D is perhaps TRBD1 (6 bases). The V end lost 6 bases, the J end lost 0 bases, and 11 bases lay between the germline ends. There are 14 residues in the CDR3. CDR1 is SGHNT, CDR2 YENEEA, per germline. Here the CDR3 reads CASRSRDNQETQYF. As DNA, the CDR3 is TGTGCCAGCAGAAGCCGGGACAACCAAGAGACCCAGTACTTC.

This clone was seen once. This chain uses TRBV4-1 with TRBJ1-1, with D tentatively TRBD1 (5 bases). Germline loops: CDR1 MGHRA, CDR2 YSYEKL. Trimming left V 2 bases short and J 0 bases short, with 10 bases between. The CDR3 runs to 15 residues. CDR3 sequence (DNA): TGCGCCAGCAGCCAAAGCCTGGACATGAACACTGAAGCTTTCTTT. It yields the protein CASSQSLDMNTEAFF.

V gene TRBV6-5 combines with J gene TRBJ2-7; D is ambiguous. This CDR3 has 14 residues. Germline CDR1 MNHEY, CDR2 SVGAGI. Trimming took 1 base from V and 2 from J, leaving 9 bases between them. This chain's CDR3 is CASSYFAGAYEQYF. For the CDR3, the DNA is TGTGCCAGCAGTTACTTCGCCGGTGCCTACGAGCAGTACTTC.

DNA of the CDR3: TGTGCCAGCAGCTTGGAATTCGGTGAGCAGTTCTTC. Amino acids: CASSLEFGEQFF. The rearrangement links TRBV5-4 to TRBJ2-1, with D hard to call. The CDR3 loop spans 12 amino acids. CDR1 and CDR2 from the germline V gene are SGHNT and YYREEE (reference sequence). V was shortened by 0 bases and J by 9 bases, with 7 bases between the two germline ends.

CDR3 in amino acids: CASSPTSGGEQFF. CDR3 sequence (DNA): TGTGCCAGCAGCCCGACTAGCGGGGGGGAGCAGTTCTTC. The genes are TRBV7-9 and TRBJ2-1, with 13 bases identical to TRBD2. Germline loops: CDR1 SEHNR, CDR2 FQNEAQ (reference sequence). CDR3 size: 13 residues. The V segment lost 5 bases and the J segment 10 bases; nucleotides outside the gene matches: 2. Full variable domain (rest looked up from reference TRBV7-9 and TRBJ2-1): DTGVSQNPRHKITKRGQNVTFRCDPISEHNRLYWYRQTLGQGPEFLTYFQNEAQLEKSRLLSDRFSAERPKGSFSTLEIQRTEQGDSAMYLCASSPTSGGEQFFGPGTRLTVL.

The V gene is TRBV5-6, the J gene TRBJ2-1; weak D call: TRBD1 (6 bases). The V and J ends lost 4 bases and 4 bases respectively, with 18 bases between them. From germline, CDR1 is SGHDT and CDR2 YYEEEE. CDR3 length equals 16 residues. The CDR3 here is CASSPTPGQPYNEQFF. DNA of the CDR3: TGTGCCAGCAGCCCAACCCCTGGACAGCCGTACAATGAGCAGTTCTTC.

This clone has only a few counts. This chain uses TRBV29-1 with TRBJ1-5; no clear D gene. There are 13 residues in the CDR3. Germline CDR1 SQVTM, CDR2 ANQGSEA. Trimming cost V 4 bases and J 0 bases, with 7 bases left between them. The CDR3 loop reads CSVVRDSNQPQHF. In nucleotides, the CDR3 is TGCAGCGTTGTGCGTGATAGCAATCAGCCCCAGCATTTT.

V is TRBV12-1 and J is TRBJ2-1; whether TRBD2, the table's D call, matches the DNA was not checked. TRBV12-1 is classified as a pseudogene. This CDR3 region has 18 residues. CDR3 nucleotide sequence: TGTGCCAGCAGCTTTGGCTACCCTAGATTCATCCGGCCTTATGAGCAGTTCTTC. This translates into CASSFGYPRFIRPYEQFF.

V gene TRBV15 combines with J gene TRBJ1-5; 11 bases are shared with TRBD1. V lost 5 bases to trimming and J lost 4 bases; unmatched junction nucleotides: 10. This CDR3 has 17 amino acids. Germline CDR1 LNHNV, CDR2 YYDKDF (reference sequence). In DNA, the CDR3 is TGTGCCACCAGCTCAGGACAGGGGGCGAGAGGGAATCAGCCCCAGCATTTT. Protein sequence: CATSSGQGARGNQPQHF.

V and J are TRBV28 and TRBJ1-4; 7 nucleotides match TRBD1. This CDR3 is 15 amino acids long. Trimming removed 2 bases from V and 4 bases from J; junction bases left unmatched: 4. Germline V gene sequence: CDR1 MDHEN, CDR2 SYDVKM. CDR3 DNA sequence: TGTGCCAGCAGTTTAAAGGGGGCCGGTAATGAAAAACTGTTTTTT. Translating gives CASSLKGAGNEKLFF.

The CDR3 sequence is CASSQRQGSNQPQHF. In DNA form, the CDR3 reads TGCGCCAGCAGCCAACGACAGGGGAGCAATCAGCCCCAGCATTTT. V and J are TRBV5-1 and TRBJ1-5; TRBD1 agrees at 8 bases. Germline-derived CDR1 and CDR2 are SGHRS and YFSETQ. Unmatched junction bases numbered 4, after V lost 4 bases and J lost 1 base. The CDR3 is made up of 15 amino acids.

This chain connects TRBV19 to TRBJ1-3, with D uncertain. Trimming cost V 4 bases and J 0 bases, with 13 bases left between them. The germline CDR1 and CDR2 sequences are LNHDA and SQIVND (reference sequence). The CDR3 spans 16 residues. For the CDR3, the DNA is TGTGCCAGTAGTACTCCCCCTCACAGCTCTGGAAACACCATATATTTT. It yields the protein CASSTPPHSSGNTIYF.

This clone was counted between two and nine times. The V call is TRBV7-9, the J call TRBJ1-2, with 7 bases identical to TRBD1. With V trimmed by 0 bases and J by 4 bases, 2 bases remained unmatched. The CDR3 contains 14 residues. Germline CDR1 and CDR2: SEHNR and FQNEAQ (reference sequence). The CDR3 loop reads CASSLADRAYGYTF. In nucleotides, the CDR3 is TGTGCCAGCAGCTTAGCCGACAGGGCCTATGGCTACACCTTC.

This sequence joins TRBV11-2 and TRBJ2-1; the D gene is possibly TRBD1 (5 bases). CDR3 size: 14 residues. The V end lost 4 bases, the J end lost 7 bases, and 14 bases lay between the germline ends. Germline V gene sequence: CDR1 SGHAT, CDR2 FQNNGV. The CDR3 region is CASSSGTGENEQFF. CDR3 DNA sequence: TGTGCCAGCAGCTCGGGCACAGGCGAAAATGAGCAGTTCTTC.